This T cell receptor beta chain came from a study of CD8+CD57+ T cells in acquired aplastic anemia. General observations from the study: Patient and control CD8+ Simpson's diversity was not significantly different.

Notes on this clonotype: Its antigen remains unknown.

According to the study, genomic DNA was the template for TCR beta VDJ and CDR3 profiling. TCRdb re-called the reads through MiXCR, storing one row per CDR3 protein. Of fewer than 250,000 distinct CDR3 sequences in the sample, around 50% were seen once. This TCR was recovered from a human donor in good health, serving as a control. The sample was sorted CD4+, CD8+, or CD8+CD57+ T cells (not recorded which) from PBMCs.

The CDR3 spells CASSLALIAIKGGRTQYF. CDR3 DNA sequence: TGTGCCAGCAGCTTAGCGCTAATTGCCATTAAGGGGGGAAGGACGCAGTATTTT. The rearrangement uses TRBV7-2 and TRBJ2-3; D is tentatively TRBD1 or TRBD2 (6 bases each). The V end was cut by 0 bases, the J end by 9 bases, with 25 bases between. The CDR3 is made up of 18 amino acids. Germline-derived CDR1 and CDR2 are SGHTA and FQGNSA.